The T cell receptor beta chain under discussion was sequenced for a study of PD-L1 blockade in urothelial cancer. Study summary: The analyses of blood took place 3 weeks (second dose) and 6 weeks after treatment start.

Time point here: peripheral blood 6 weeks after treatment start. Samples were collected from each patient before treatment and during treatment. Each patient gave between 1 and 8 of them in total. Note on this clone: At one end the junction does not follow the germline gene, possibly because of a read error. Within the sample, other DNA sequences also encode this same CDR3.

Assay used: immunoSEQ multiplex PCR; TCRdb lists only in-frame clones, some missing. The sample lists around 33,000 clones; about 89% were seen once. Germline-derived CDR1 and CDR2 are SEHNR and FQNEAQ (reference sequence). The CDR3 spans 15 residues. The chain couples TRBV7-9 to TRBJ2-5, with a weak D call TRBD2 (7 bases). The sequence was collected from an older man with urothelial cancer. This specimen was PBMCs, taken around atezolizumab (anti-PD-L1) treatment. The CDR3 nucleotides read TGTGCTAGCAGCTCCCTCAGGGGCGGGAGCGAGACCCAGTACTTC. Its translation: CASSSLRGGSETQYF.